Shown below are 28 T cell receptor beta chains from a single sample sequenced in a study of blood T cell repertoires in COVID-19. Sequencing was performed with immunoSEQ multiplex PCR; in TCRdb, only in-frame clones are kept and a portion is missing. The sample yields around 300,000 clones, 75% to 90% seen once. The sequencing sample was made of peripheral blood. These receptors were obtained from a man between 45 and 60 years old with acute or convalescent COVID-19.

The chain couples TRBV11-3 to TRBJ2-7; D is unclear. The V end was cut by 1 base, the J end by 0 bases, with 7 bases between. Germline CDR1 is SGHNT and CDR2 is YENEEA. CDR3 length equals 14 residues. The CDR3 here is CASSLVNGSYEQYF. The CDR3 DNA follows: TGTGCCAGCAGCTTAGTAAACGGCTCCTACGAGCAGTACTTC.

This clone was recorded only once. This chain connects TRBV3-1 (or the pseudogene TRBV3-2) to TRBJ1-1; D call uncertain. Germline-derived CDR1 and CDR2 are LGHDT and YNNKEL (reference sequence). Trimming left V 0 bases short and J 6 bases short, with 23 bases between. The CDR3 loop spans 18 amino acids. The CDR3 sequence is CASSQDPHRGIKRSEAFF. In nucleotides, the CDR3 is TGTGCCAGCAGCCAAGATCCTCATCGAGGGATCAAGAGGTCTGAAGCTTTCTTT.

A few counts support this clone. The CDR3 DNA reads as TGTGCCAGCAGCGGGCGACTAGCGGGGACCGGGGAGCTGTTTTTT. Encoded protein: CASSGRLAGTGELFF. J is TRBJ2-2 and V is TRBV5-4; 11 nucleotides line up with TRBD2. V shed 4 bases and J 5 bases; nucleotides not matched to a gene: 4. This CDR3 comprises 15 residues. Looked up from germline, CDR1 is SGHNT and CDR2 is YYREEE (reference sequence).

This clone was counted a few times. The chain uses TRBV29-1 and TRBJ1-1; D unresolved. CDR1 is SQVTM, CDR2 ANQGSEA, per germline. Trimming pared 7 bases from V and 7 bases from J, leaving 10 bases between. The CDR3 runs 10 residues. In DNA form, the CDR3 reads TGCAGCGGGTTTTCCTATGAAGCTTTCTTT. Translated, it gives CSGFSYEAFF.

Here the CDR3 reads CTSSQGSSGRHDQPQHF. CDR3 sequence (DNA): TGCACCAGCAGCCAGGGCTCCTCTGGGCGCCACGATCAGCCCCAGCATTTT. The V and J genes are TRBV1 and TRBJ1-5; TRBD1, as called in the table, went unchecked against the DNA. TRBV1 is a pseudogene. The CDR3 is 17 residues long.

The CDR3 sequence is CASSPGGPVKGQFF. The CDR3 DNA is TGTGCCAGCAGCCCGGGGGGGCCCGTAAAGGGGCAGTTCTTC. The V call is TRBV3-1 (or the pseudogene TRBV3-2), the J call TRBJ2-1; the match to TRBD2 covers 8 bases. This CDR3 region has 14 residues. The germline V gene has CDR1 LGHDT and CDR2 YNNKEL (reference sequence). The V and J ends lost 4 bases and 12 bases, in that order; junction bases with no gene match: 11.

The gene calls are TRBV6-5 and TRBJ1-1; D may be TRBD1 (5 bases). The CDR3 extends over 13 amino acids. CDR1 is MNHEY and CDR2 is SVGAGI in the germline V gene. Trimming removed 6 bases from V and 1 base from J, with 9 bases in between. The CDR3 protein is CASSDQGNTEAFF. In DNA, the CDR3 is TGTGCCAGCAGCGACCAGGGGAACACTGAAGCTTTCTTT.

CDR3 loop: CASSPLPLAGNTGELFF. DNA of the CDR3: TGTGCCAGCAGCCCCCTCCCACTAGCGGGGAACACCGGGGAGCTGTTTTTT. The chain has TRBV7-3 and TRBJ2-2; 9 nucleotides align to TRBD2. Germline V gene sequence: CDR1 SGHTA, CDR2 FQGTGA. With 5 bases clipped from V and 1 base from J, the junction kept 8 bases outside the gene matches. The CDR3 runs 17 residues.

The chain combines TRBV30 with TRBJ1-6; 7 bases line up with TRBD1. Trimming at V came to 0 bases and at J to 9 bases, leaving 11 bases not matched to a gene. Germline values: CDR1 GTSNPN, CDR2 SVGIG (reference sequence). This CDR3 is built from 16 residues. The chain's CDR3 is CAWSVQGTLPSSPLHF. CDR3 in DNA: TGTGCCTGGAGTGTACAGGGGACACTGCCCAGTTCACCCCTCCACTTT. Full variable domain (outside the CDR3, taken from reference TRBV30 and TRBJ1-6): SQTIHQWPATLVQPVGSPLSLECTVEGTSNPNLYWYRQAAGRGLQLLFYSVGIGQISSEVPQNLSASRPQDRQFILSSKKLLLSDSGFYLCAWSVQGTLPSSPLHFGNGTRLTVT.

The chain combines TRBV10-3 with TRBJ2-1; tentative D call: TRBD1 (6 bases). In germline, CDR1 is ENHRY, CDR2 SYGVKD. The CDR3 has 15 residues. The V and J ends lost 5 bases and 6 bases respectively, with 17 bases between them. The DNA for the CDR3 is TGTGCCATCAGTCGAGTAACAGGGATCAGCAATGAGCAGTTCTTC. Protein product: CAISRVTGISNEQFF.

The V call is TRBV7-8, the J call TRBJ1-2; D is possibly TRBD1 (5 bases). CDR1 is SGHVS and CDR2 is FQNEAQ in the germline V gene. V dropped 2 bases and J dropped 4 bases, with 14 bases sitting between them. The CDR3 totals 15 residues. The CDR3 spells CASSLWSDRAYGYTF. DNA of the CDR3: TGTGCCAGCAGCTTATGGTCTGACAGAGCCTATGGCTACACCTTC.

The rearrangement links TRBV11-3 to TRBJ1-1; D is unresolved. Trimming left V 1 base short and J 5 bases short, with 8 bases between. Germline assignment: CDR1 SGHNT and CDR2 YENEEA. The CDR3 runs to 13 residues. The CDR3 sequence is CASSLVSGTEAFF. The CDR3 nucleotides are TGTGCCAGCAGCTTAGTATCCGGGACTGAAGCTTTCTTT.

This clone was picked up one time. The chain has TRBV2 and TRBJ2-2; the match to TRBD1 covers 7 bases. Germline V gene data show CDR1 as SNHLY and CDR2 as FYNNEI. This CDR3 region has 13 residues. V shed 4 bases, J shed 8 bases, and the junction held 4 bases outside the gene matches. CDR3 coding DNA: TGTGCCAGCAGTGTTTCGGACAGGGGGGAGCTGTTTTTT. It yields the protein CASSVSDRGELFF.

The rearrangement links TRBV20-1 to TRBJ1-2, with 8 bases fitting TRBD1. The junction had 1 base not matched to a gene; V was cut back by 3 bases and J by 4 bases. Germline V gives CDR1 DFQATT, CDR2 SNEGSKA (reference sequence). The CDR3 totals 12 residues. The CDR3 region has the DNA TGCAGTGCTAGTGGGACAGGCTATGGCTACACCTTC. Its translation is CSASGTGYGYTF.

This clone was counted between two and nine times. This rearrangement joins TRBV4-1 to TRBJ1-1; 8 positions agree with TRBD1. The junction had 9 bases not matched to a gene; V was cut back by 2 bases and J by 1 base. The CDR3 is 17 residues long. Germline V CDR1 and CDR2: MGHRA, YSYEKL. The DNA for the CDR3 is TGCGCCAGCAGCCAAACGGGACAGGTCGGCTGGAACACTGAAGCTTTCTTT. Translated: CASSQTGQVGWNTEAFF.

The chain employs TRBV19 and TRBJ2-7; 7 nucleotides align to TRBD1. J lost 3 bases, V lost 4 bases, and 9 bases had no gene match. The CDR3 spans 15 residues. In germline, CDR1 is LNHDA, CDR2 SQIVND (reference sequence). Written as DNA, the CDR3 is TGTGCCAGTAGTACCCGGGCAGGGGGTTACTACGAGCAGTACTTC. Protein sequence: CASSTRAGGYYEQYF.

The J gene is TRBJ2-7, the V gene TRBV6-5, with 7 bases identical to TRBD1. V trimming: 2 bases; J trimming: 2 bases; junction bases outside the gene matches: 6. CDR1 MNHEY and CDR2 SVGAGI come from the germline V gene. This CDR3 contains 15 residues. As DNA, the CDR3 is TGTGCCAGCAGTTACCCCTCAGGGGGAACCTACGAGCAGTACTTC. This codes for CASSYPSGGTYEQYF.

This chain connects TRBV6-2 or TRBV6-3 to TRBJ2-2, with no clear D. This CDR3 contains 13 residues. Trimming left V 2 bases short and J 6 bases short, with 7 bases between. Germline V gene data show CDR1 as MNHEY and CDR2 as SVGEGT. The CDR3 bases are TGTGCCAGCAGTTACGTGGCTGCCGGGGAGCTGTTTTTT. This translates into CASSYVAAGELFF.

This sequence joins TRBV9 and TRBJ1-1; the D is unclear. This CDR3 has 12 amino acids. The germline gives CDR1 SGDLS, CDR2 YYNGEE. Trimming removed 4 bases from V and 2 bases from J, with 6 bases in between. Here the CDR3 reads CASSQTNTEAFF. In nucleotides, the CDR3 is TGTGCCAGCAGCCAGACTAACACTGAAGCTTTCTTT. The full variable domain, with the rest looked up from reference TRBV9 and TRBJ1-1, is DSGVTQTPKHLITATGQRVTLRCSPRSGDLSVYWYQQSLDQGLQFLIQYYNGEERAKGNILERFSAQQFPDLHSELNLSSLELGDSALYFCASSQTNTEAFFGQGTRLTVV.

The chain joins TRBV2 to TRBJ1-5, with 7 bases identical to TRBD1. Germline V CDR1 and CDR2: SNHLY, FYNNEI. V lost 5 bases and J lost 1; bases outside the gene matches: 5. The CDR3 has 15 residues. The chain's CDR3 is CASSPDRASNQPQHF. The CDR3 bases are TGTGCCAGCAGTCCCGACAGGGCCAGCAATCAGCCCCAGCATTTT. Full variable domain (rest looked up from reference TRBV2 and TRBJ1-5): EPEVTQTPSHQVTQMGQEVILRCVPISNHLYFYWYRQILGQKVEFLVSFYNNEISEKSEIFDDQFSVERPDGSNFTLKIRSTKLEDSAMYFCASSPDRASNQPQHFGDGTRLSIL.

The CDR3 DNA sequence: TGTGCCAGTAGTATAGACGGGGGTCATTCACCCCTCCACTTT. Protein sequence: CASSIDGGHSPLHF. V and J are TRBV19 and TRBJ1-6; D may be TRBD1 (5 bases). CDR1 LNHDA and CDR2 SQIVND come from the germline V gene (reference sequence). The V and J ends lost 0 bases and 8 bases respectively, with 8 bases between them. The CDR3 contains 14 residues.

The chain combines TRBV7-9 with TRBJ2-4; D possibly corresponds to TRBD2 (5 bases). The germline CDR1 and CDR2 sequences are SEHNR and FQNEAQ (reference sequence). The CDR3 runs to 14 residues. Trimming shortened V by 1 base and J by 8 bases, and 12 bases separated the two germline ends. CDR3 DNA: TGTGCCAGCAGCTTAGGAGAATGGGGAGACATTCAGTACTTC. It yields the protein CASSLGEWGDIQYF. The full variable domain, its missing parts supplied by reference TRBV7-9 and TRBJ2-4, is DTGVSQNPRHKITKRGQNVTFRCDPISEHNRLYWYRQTLGQGPEFLTYFQNEAQLEKSRLLSDRFSAERPKGSFSTLEIQRTEQGDSAMYLCASSLGEWGDIQYFGAGTRLSVL.

The rearrangement uses TRBV2 and TRBJ2-7; tentatively, D is TRBD1 (6 bases). The V gene's germline CDR1 is SNHLY and CDR2 FYNNEI. The V end lost 8 bases, the J end lost 3 bases, and 11 bases lay between the germline ends. This CDR3 contains 12 residues. CDR3 loop: CASRDTYYEQYF. The CDR3 region has the DNA TGTGCCAGCCGGGACACCTACTACGAGCAGTACTTC.

This rearrangement joins TRBV6-4 to TRBJ2-7, with a possible D match to TRBD2 (6 bases). The CDR3 contains 16 residues. Germline assignment: CDR1 MRHNA and CDR2 SNTAGT. The V and J ends lost 4 bases and 4 bases respectively, with 20 bases between them. The DNA for the CDR3 is TGTGCCAGCAGTGTGTCGAGGGAGCGGGTCCTGTACGAGCAGTACTTC. Translated, it gives CASSVSRERVLYEQYF.

J is TRBJ2-7 and V is TRBV5-4, with 7 bases aligning to TRBD1. Germline V gene lookup returns CDR1 SGHNT and CDR2 YYREEE (reference sequence). The J segment lost 3 bases and the V segment lost 4 bases, leaving 10 bases of the junction unmatched. This CDR3 region has 15 residues. CDR3 nucleotides: TGTGCCAGCAGCCAACCCGGACAGGCCGACTACGAGCAGTACTTC. Translated, it gives CASSQPGQADYEQYF.

To note about this clone: This sample also contains other DNA sequences that code for the same CDR3. The rearrangement joins TRBV5-1 to TRBJ1-4; weak D call: TRBD1 (5 bases). Germline-derived CDR1 and CDR2 are SGHRS and YFSETQ. Trimming cost V 0 bases and J 0 bases, with 9 bases left between them. The CDR3 extends over 16 amino acids. CDR3 loop: CASSLGGTATNEKLFF. The CDR3 nucleotides are TGCGCCAGCAGCTTGGGGGGCACGGCAACTAATGAAAAACTGTTTTTT.

V and J are TRBV5-1 and TRBJ2-4; 10 nucleotides match TRBD1. V lost 0 bases and J lost 1; bases outside the gene matches: 10. CDR1 SGHRS and CDR2 YFSETQ come from the germline V gene. This CDR3 comprises 19 residues. CDR3 nucleotides: TGCGCCAGCAGCTTGGGGCGGACAGGGGGAACTTGGGCCAAAAACATTCAGTACTTC. This translates into CASSLGRTGGTWAKNIQYF.

Comments on this clone: A junction end diverges from the germline sequence, so it may reflect a read error. V usage is TRBV7-7 and J usage is TRBJ2-3; 12 bases map to TRBD2. Per the germline V gene, CDR1 is SSHAT and CDR2 is FNYEAQ (reference sequence). The CDR3 contains 16 residues. The CDR3 loop is CASSLSGLAGSDTQYF. In DNA, the CDR3 is TGTGCTAGCAGCTTATCAGGACTAGCGGGGTCGGATACGCAGTATTTT.